The 25 T cell receptor beta chains given below trace back to one sample, sequenced in a study of blood T cells in healthy people across ages. Primers used in a second PCR of about 7 to 12 cycles were a sample-barcoded 5' primer and a J-beta primer mix. MiXCR, run by TCRdb on the 5' RACE reads, gives a single entry per CDR3 protein. Of around 1,000,000 distinct CDR3 sequences listed, approximately 38% were seen once; the top ten hold around 12%. Sequencing input: blood. The receptors originated from a man aged 18 to 29 in good health.

This clonotype was recorded a few times. The chain recombines TRBV2 with TRBJ2-1; tentatively, D is TRBD2 (5 bases). Germline CDR1 and CDR2: SNHLY and FYNNEI. This CDR3 has 17 amino acids. V lost 6 bases to trimming and J lost 7 bases, with 25 bases between them. The CDR3 protein is CASRDTNDYRKGNEQFF. The CDR3 bases are TGTGCCAGCAGAGACACTAACGACTACCGCAAGGGTAATGAGCAGTTCTTC.

This clonotype was seen more than once but under ten times. This chain connects TRBV2 to TRBJ2-3; TRBD2 might be the D (5 bases). Trimming shortened V by 3 bases and J by 2 bases, and 9 bases separated the two germline ends. The CDR3 runs 14 residues. Germline V CDR1 and CDR2: SNHLY, FYNNEI. CDR3 nucleotides: TGTGCCAGCAGTGAGAAAGCGGTCACAGATACGCAGTATTTT. Its translation: CASSEKAVTDTQYF.

This clonotype was observed a few times. This chain links TRBV20-1 with TRBJ1-5, with 7 bases fitting TRBD1. Germline V gives CDR1 DFQATT, CDR2 SNEGSKA (reference sequence). V shed 1 base, J shed 0 bases, and the junction held 9 bases outside the gene matches. This CDR3 is built from 17 residues. The CDR3 coding sequence is TGCAGTGCTAGAGCCGTTGCAGGGGGTTATAGCAATCAGCCCCAGCATTTT. Protein product: CSARAVAGGYSNQPQHF.

This clonotype was recorded a few times. The chain joins TRBV10-3 to TRBJ2-5, with 7 bases identical to TRBD1. Germline lookup yields CDR1 ENHRY and CDR2 SYGVKD. V dropped 6 bases and J dropped 2; count of bases not matched to a gene: 9. This CDR3 contains 15 residues. CDR3 region: CAISPGQTPQETQYF. The CDR3 nucleotides are TGTGCCATCAGCCCGGGACAGACACCACAAGAGACCCAGTACTTC.

This clonotype is a singleton in its sample. CDR3 region: CATLPRGLDTGELFF. The CDR3 bases are TGTGCCACCCTCCCTCGGGGGCTTGACACCGGGGAGCTGTTTTTT. The V call is TRBV6-6, the J call TRBJ2-2; D tentatively fits TRBD1 or TRBD2 (6 bases each). This CDR3 has 15 residues. Trimming pared 10 bases from V and 3 bases from J, leaving 18 bases between. Germline CDR1 is MNHNY and CDR2 is SVGAGI (reference sequence).

This chain uses TRBV3-1 with TRBJ2-3; 8 nucleotides align to TRBD1. Looked up from germline, CDR1 is LGHDT and CDR2 is YNNKEL (reference sequence). This CDR3 contains 15 residues. J gave up 4 bases and V 9 bases, and 12 bases lay outside the gene matches. The CDR3 here is CASRNQGASADTQYF. The CDR3 DNA reads as TGTGCCAGTAGGAATCAGGGGGCTTCCGCAGATACGCAGTATTTT.

Details on this clonotype: It may be a read error: a sequence one base away is much more abundant. In DNA form, the CDR3 reads TGTGCCGGCAGCGCCGACGGTGAGCAGTTCTTC. Encoded protein: CAGSADGEQFF. The rearrangement joins TRBV11-1 to TRBJ2-1, with D uncertain. The CDR3 sequence is 11 residues long. Germline V CDR1 and CDR2: SGHAT, FQDESV (reference sequence).

This clonotype turned up a few times. The gene calls are TRBV2 and TRBJ1-2, with 7 bases that match TRBD1. V shed 4 bases and J 5 bases; nucleotides not matched to a gene: 7. This CDR3 spans 14 amino acids. Germline V gene sequence: CDR1 SNHLY, CDR2 FYNNEI. In DNA form, the CDR3 reads TGTGCCAGCAGTGCAGAAAAGGGGGCGTATGGCTACACCTTC. It encodes CASSAEKGAYGYTF.

This clonotype appeared once. The rearrangement links TRBV20-1 to TRBJ2-3, with 8 bases fitting TRBD2. With 5 bases clipped from V and 2 bases from J, the junction kept 9 bases outside the gene matches. The germline V gene encodes CDR1 DFQATT and CDR2 SNEGSKA (reference sequence). The CDR3 is 15 residues long. Here the CDR3 DNA reads TGCAGTGCTCAATGGGCGGGGGGCGCCACAGATACGCAGTATTTT. This encodes CSAQWAGGATDTQYF.

The genes are TRBV2 and TRBJ2-5; the D gene is possibly TRBD2 (6 bases). Germline V gene sequence: CDR1 SNHLY, CDR2 FYNNEI. CDR3 length equals 13 residues. Trimming removed 7 bases at V and 5 bases at J, with 14 bases between. CDR3 protein: CASIGGSDETQYF. CDR3 nucleotides: TGTGCCAGCATCGGGGGTAGCGATGAGACCCAGTACTTC.

This rearrangement joins TRBV30 to TRBJ2-4; D is unclear. The J call may be faulty, since TRBJ2-7 better matches the DNA end. Per germline, CDR1 GTSNPN and CDR2 SVGIG (reference sequence). CDR3 length equals 11 residues. For the CDR3, the DNA is TGTGCCTGGAGTGATGTCTACGAGCAGTACTTC. Its protein is CAWSDVYEQYF.

This clonotype came up many times. The genes are TRBV7-8 and TRBJ2-3, with 10 bases fitting TRBD2. The CDR3 extends over 16 amino acids. Germline V gene sequence: CDR1 SGHVS, CDR2 FQNEAQ. After removal of 6 bases from V and 4 bases from J, the junction contained 10 bases not matched to a gene. The CDR3 DNA reads as TGTGCCAGCAGGGGGGGACTAGCGACGTCCTCAGATACGCAGTATTTT. Protein product: CASRGGLATSSDTQYF.

The chain is built from TRBV6-2 or TRBV6-3 and TRBJ2-1, with 8 bases identical to TRBD2. Germline V gives CDR1 MNHEY, CDR2 SVGEGT. The CDR3 loop spans 16 amino acids. Germline trimming cut 2 bases from V and 5 bases from J; bases unmatched to any gene: 8. The CDR3 spells CASSYPTSGLNNEQFF. CDR3 DNA: TGTGCCAGCAGTTACCCAACTAGCGGTTTGAACAATGAGCAGTTCTTC.

The chain links TRBV20-1 to TRBJ1-1; D uncertain. The ends were cut back, 0 bases at V and 1 base at J, with 18 bases in the middle. The germline V gene encodes CDR1 DFQATT and CDR2 SNEGSKA (reference sequence). The CDR3 totals 17 residues. The CDR3 loop is CSARDLVQPRTNTEAFF. As DNA, the CDR3 is TGCAGTGCTAGAGATCTGGTTCAACCGAGGACGAACACTGAAGCTTTCTTT.

The chain has TRBV27 and TRBJ2-7, with 15 bases aligning to TRBD2. The CDR3 runs 17 residues. The germline gives CDR1 MNHEY, CDR2 SMNVEV (reference sequence). Germline trimming cut 2 bases from V and 4 bases from J; bases unmatched to any gene: 6. DNA for the CDR3: TGTGCCAGCAGTTTAAGGCCCGGGACTAGCGGGGGGTACGAGCAGTACTTC. It is translated as CASSLRPGTSGGYEQYF.

This chain uses TRBV6-2 or TRBV6-3 with TRBJ2-3; TRBD2 is a possible D gene (5 bases). The germline V gene encodes CDR1 MNHEY and CDR2 SVGEGT. The ends were cut back, 6 bases at V and 0 bases at J, with 13 bases in the middle. The CDR3 length is 15 residues. CDR3 DNA: TGTGCCAGCAGAGCTCTAGCTGCTAGCACAGATACGCAGTATTTT. It translates to CASRALAASTDTQYF.

The chain uses TRBV9 and TRBJ2-3, with TRBD2 as a possible D gene (7 bases). Germline CDR1 reads SGDLS; CDR2 reads YYNGEE. The CDR3 is 16 residues long. V was clipped by 1 base and J by 3 bases, with 15 bases between them. The CDR3 loop reads CASSVKAGAATDTQYF. In DNA, the CDR3 is TGTGCCAGCAGCGTAAAGGCGGGGGCGGCGACAGATACGCAGTATTTT. The full variable domain, with the rest looked up from reference TRBV9 and TRBJ2-3, is DSGVTQTPKHLITATGQRVTLRCSPRSGDLSVYWYQQSLDQGLQFLIQYYNGEERAKGNILERFSAQQFPDLHSELNLSSLELGDSALYFCASSVKAGAATDTQYFGPGTRLTVL.

The sample holds many counts of this clonotype. At one of its ends the junction is not consistent with the germline gene, which may arise from a read error. The V gene is TRBV12-3 or TRBV12-4, the J gene TRBJ2-3; D remains ambiguous. There are 13 residues in the CDR3. CDR3 loop: CASSLAYTDTQYF. DNA for the CDR3: TGTGCCAGCAGCTTAGCCTACACAGATACGCAGTATTTT.

This clonotype was seen repeatedly, ten times or more. Sequence at one end of the junction differs from germline and may be a read error. This chain links TRBV11-2 with TRBJ1-2; 10 positions match TRBD1. Germline V gene sequence: CDR1 SGHAT, CDR2 FQNNGV. The CDR3 sequence is 15 residues long. The CDR3 DNA sequence: TGTGCCAGCAGCCCCCGGACAGGGGGTAACTATGGTTACACCTTC. This codes for CASSPRTGGNYGYTF.

The chain recombines TRBV20-1 with TRBJ1-5; 8 bases align to TRBD1. Germline loops: CDR1 DFQATT, CDR2 SNEGSKA (reference sequence). Trimming removed 3 bases from V and 2 bases from J; junction bases left unmatched: 6. This CDR3 contains 15 residues. CDR3 DNA: TGCAGTGCTAGGCAGACAGGGGTGGGCAATCAGCCCCAGCATTTT. Its protein product is CSARQTGVGNQPQHF.

The chain recombines TRBV12-3 or TRBV12-4 with TRBJ1-1; D uncertain. This CDR3 contains 16 residues. V was cut by 5 bases and J by 5 bases, with 21 bases left in between. The CDR3 protein is CASSSVFTGVGTEAFF. In DNA form, the CDR3 reads TGTGCCAGCAGTAGCGTTTTTACGGGCGTAGGAACTGAAGCTTTCTTT.

Remarks on this clonotype: One junction end disagrees with the germline gene, perhaps due to a read error. This CDR3 reads CASGQVSSDNEQFF. CDR3 bases: TGCGCCAGCGGCCAAGTTTCAAGTGACAATGAGCAGTTCTTC. V usage is TRBV4-3 and J usage is TRBJ2-1, with no clear D. CDR1 is LGHNA, CDR2 YSLEER, per germline. The CDR3 covers 14 residues.

J is TRBJ2-2 and V is TRBV28; maybe TRBD2 (5 bases). CDR1 is MDHEN and CDR2 is SYDVKM in the germline V gene. The CDR3 is 15 amino acids. Between the trimmed V and J ends, which lost 5 bases and 1 base, there was a span of 11 bases. The chain's CDR3 is CASSREVGNTGELFF. The CDR3 region has the DNA TGTGCCAGCAGTCGGGAAGTGGGGAACACCGGGGAGCTGTTTTTT.

V gene TRBV4-3 combines with J gene TRBJ2-3; possibly TRBD1 for D (5 bases). CDR1 is LGHNA and CDR2 is YSLEER in the germline V gene. V lost 4 bases, J lost 6 bases, and 14 bases lay in between. The CDR3 contains 14 residues. The CDR3 reads CASSPTLRVDTQYF. DNA of the CDR3: TGCGCCAGCAGCCCAACCCTCAGGGTGGATACGCAGTATTTT.

This clonotype was detected only a few times. The chain uses TRBV12-3 or TRBV12-4 and TRBJ2-1; tentative D call: TRBD1 (6 bases). The CDR3 extends over 13 amino acids. V was clipped by 5 bases and J by 12 bases, with 17 bases between them. DNA of the CDR3: TGTGCCAGCAGTCCGACACAGGGTAGTGGGCAGTTCTTC. Encoded protein: CASSPTQGSGQFF.